Below are 26 T cell receptor beta chains sequenced from a single sample in a study of post-analysis software for immune sequencing data. Points from the study as a whole: TRBV segments more frequent in patients than in controls numbered roughly five and included TRBV5-6, TRBV5-1 and TRBV20-1.

Their target antigens are unknown. TCR beta libraries were prepared from cDNA with unique molecular identifiers. TCRdb re-called the PCR reads with MiXCR, one entry per CDR3 protein. Here the sample spans fewer than 550,000 distinct CDR3 sequences, approximately 34% being singletons. Material for sequencing was blood. These receptors all come from a girl under 18 with multiple sclerosis.

This clonotype was picked up a small number of times. This chain links TRBV11-2 with TRBJ1-1; D ambiguous. The CDR3 contains 14 residues. The V gene lost 5 bases and the J gene lost 4 bases, with 14 bases spanning the gap. CDR1 is SGHAT, CDR2 FQNNGV, per germline. The CDR3 DNA reads as TGTGCCAGCAGCCTTGAACGTCTGGGCACTGAAGCTTTCTTT. Its protein is CASSLERLGTEAFF.

This clonotype has just one count. This chain links TRBV29-1 with TRBJ2-2, with 7 bases identical to TRBD1. In germline, CDR1 is SQVTM, CDR2 ANQGSEA. The CDR3 length is 15 residues. V shed 3 bases and J 1 base; nucleotides not matched to a gene: 5. In DNA, the CDR3 is TGCAGCGTTGACTGGGGACAGAGGAACACCGGGGAGCTGTTTTTT. Translating gives CSVDWGQRNTGELFF.

The chain recombines TRBV20-1 with TRBJ2-2, with 8 bases matching TRBD1. Germline V lookup: CDR1 DFQATT, CDR2 SNEGSKA (reference sequence). The CDR3 loop spans 15 amino acids. V dropped 1 base and J dropped 7; count of bases not matched to a gene: 8. In nucleotides, the CDR3 is TGCAGTGCTAGAGTACCGACAGGGGAAGGCGGGGAGCTGTTTTTT. Amino acid sequence: CSARVPTGEGGELFF.

This clonotype was counted a few times. V is TRBV7-9 and J is TRBJ2-5; 8 nucleotides agree with TRBD1. The germline gives CDR1 SEHNR, CDR2 FQNEAQ (reference sequence). The V and J ends lost 4 bases and 5 bases, in that order; junction bases with no gene match: 9. The CDR3 length is 15 residues. This CDR3 reads CASSSPDRERETQYF. CDR3 DNA sequence: TGTGCCAGCAGCTCACCGGACAGGGAAAGGGAGACCCAGTACTTC.

The chain couples TRBV4-1 to TRBJ2-1; D may be TRBD1 (6 bases). Between the trimmed V and J ends, which lost 1 base and 10 bases, there was a span of 11 bases. The CDR3 covers 13 residues. Germline V lookup: CDR1 MGHRA, CDR2 YSYEKL. The CDR3 DNA reads as TGCGCCAGCAGCCAAGGGCTCGGGACAGAGCAGTTCTTC. Encoded protein: CASSQGLGTEQFF.

The rearrangement links TRBV6-6 to TRBJ2-7, with 7 bases identical to TRBD1. With V trimmed by 6 bases and J by 3 bases, 5 bases remained unmatched. This CDR3 comprises 13 residues. Germline CDR1 is MNHNY and CDR2 is SVGAGI (reference sequence). CDR3 coding DNA: TGTGCCAGCAGAACCCAGGGGGTCTACGAGCAGTACTTC. Protein sequence: CASRTQGVYEQYF.

This clonotype has only a few counts. The V call is TRBV10-1, the J call TRBJ2-3; TRBD1 matches at 9 bases. V was clipped by 3 bases and J by 3 bases; unmatched bases: 7. The CDR3 consists of 16 residues. Germline V lookup: CDR1 WNHNN, CDR2 SYGVQD (reference sequence). In nucleotides, the CDR3 is TGCGCCAGCAGTGATACCGGGACAGGGAGAACAGATACGCAGTATTTT. This sequence encodes CASSDTGTGRTDTQYF.

Only one count was recorded for this clonotype. At one of its ends the junction is not consistent with the germline gene, which may arise from a read error. The J gene is TRBJ1-5, the V gene TRBV5-1; TRBD1 is a possible D gene (5 bases). The CDR3 runs 14 residues. Per the germline V gene, CDR1 is SGHRS and CDR2 is YFSETQ. DNA of the CDR3: TGCGCCAGCAGCTTGGAACCAGGGAATCAGCTCCAGCATTTT. Encoded protein: CASSLEPGNQLQHF.

This clonotype was found a few times. The CDR3 coding sequence is TGCAGTGCTAGTTGGGTAGCGGGGGCCAAAGAGACCCAGTACTTC. It codes for CSASWVAGAKETQYF. J is TRBJ2-5 and V is TRBV20-1; 9 bases agree with TRBD2. The junction had 8 bases not matched to a gene; V was cut back by 3 bases and J by 3 bases. Germline V lookup: CDR1 DFQATT, CDR2 SNEGSKA (reference sequence). There are 15 residues in the CDR3.

With regard to this clonotype: This may be a read error, as it is one base from a much larger clone. The CDR3 coding sequence is TGCGCCAGCAGCTTGGATAACAGGGGGCAAGGTGAGCAGTACTTC. It is translated as CASSLDNRGQGEQYF. V is TRBV5-1 and J is TRBJ2-7; TRBD1 matches at 9 bases. Trimming took 0 bases from V and 7 from J; bases not matched to a gene: 8. Per the germline V gene, CDR1 is SGHRS and CDR2 is YFSETQ. The CDR3 runs to 15 residues.

This clonotype was seen only a few times. DNA for the CDR3: TGTGCCAGCAGGCGACTCTCAGGGGGCACAGATACGCAGTATTTT. It yields the protein CASRRLSGGTDTQYF. The gene calls are TRBV6-6 and TRBJ2-3, with D possibly matching TRBD1 (6 bases). V lost 6 bases and J lost 1, with 14 bases in between. The CDR3 is 15 residues long. Germline V gene lookup returns CDR1 MNHNY and CDR2 SVGAGI (reference sequence).

The J gene is TRBJ2-3, the V gene TRBV20-1; D ambiguous. V was shortened by 2 bases and J by 2 bases, with 11 bases between the two germline ends. This CDR3 region has 14 residues. Germline CDR1 and CDR2: DFQATT and SNEGSKA (reference sequence). CDR3 sequence (DNA): TGCAGTGCTAGACCGACGGTTTCCACAGATACGCAGTATTTT. Translating gives CSARPTVSTDTQYF.

Here the CDR3 DNA reads TGTGCCAGCAGCGCACAGTTACTCCACGCCGAGCAGTACTTC. Translated, it gives CASSAQLLHAEQYF. The chain combines TRBV7-9 with TRBJ2-5; D uncertain. The DNA matches TRBJ2-7 better at its end, which makes the J call doubtful. The CDR3 sequence is 14 residues long. The germline V gene has CDR1 SEHNR and CDR2 FQNEAQ (reference sequence).

A few counts support this clonotype. This chain uses TRBV5-1 with TRBJ2-4; D remains ambiguous. Germline assignment: CDR1 SGHRS and CDR2 YFSETQ. The CDR3 sequence is 17 residues long. V was trimmed by 0 bases and J by 0 bases, leaving 13 bases between them. The CDR3 loop reads CASSLVPPQLAKNIQYF. DNA for the CDR3: TGCGCCAGCAGCTTGGTCCCCCCACAGCTAGCCAAAAACATTCAGTACTTC.

V and J are TRBV10-3 and TRBJ2-5, with TRBD2 matching over 8 bases. The CDR3 contains 13 residues. Germline CDR1 is ENHRY and CDR2 is SYGVKD. With 3 bases clipped from V and 7 bases from J, the junction kept 4 bases outside the gene matches. The CDR3 DNA sequence: TGTGCCATCAGTGACGACGGGGGGGGGACCCAGTACTTC. This gives the protein CAISDDGGGTQYF.

J is TRBJ2-3 and V is TRBV5-1; 8 nucleotides align to TRBD1. The CDR3 is 16 residues long. From germline, CDR1 is SGHRS and CDR2 YFSETQ. V shed 2 bases and J 1 base; nucleotides not matched to a gene: 6. The DNA of the CDR3 is TGCGCCAGCAGCTTACCGGGACAGGCAGGCACAGATACGCAGTATTTT. Translation gives CASSLPGQAGTDTQYF.

This clonotype was detected only a few times. This sequence joins TRBV12-3 or TRBV12-4 and TRBJ2-5; D call uncertain. The better agreement between TRBJ2-7 and the DNA end casts doubt on the J call. The CDR3 is 13 amino acids. CDR3 sequence reads: CASSQDLRSEQYF. The CDR3 DNA reads TGTGCCAGCAGTCAGGACCTGAGGAGCGAGCAGTACTTC.

This clonotype was seen a few times. The chain has TRBV20-1 and TRBJ1-2, with 7 bases fitting TRBD1. The CDR3 length is 15 residues. V lost 2 bases, J lost 4 bases, and 10 bases stayed unmatched. CDR1 and CDR2 from the germline V gene are DFQATT and SNEGSKA (reference sequence). This CDR3 is CSARFRGRLGYGYTF. The CDR3 DNA follows: TGCAGTGCTAGATTCAGGGGGAGGTTGGGCTATGGCTACACCTTC.

The chain employs TRBV6-2 or TRBV6-3 and TRBJ2-3; D remains ambiguous. Trimming removed 5 bases from V and 2 bases from J, with 17 bases in between. Per the germline V gene, CDR1 is MNHEY and CDR2 is SVGEGT. CDR3 length: 16 residues. CDR3 coding DNA: TGTGCCAGCAGTCAAGCAGGAGCTCCTCACACAGATACGCAGTATTTT. Its protein is CASSQAGAPHTDTQYF.

Turning to this clonotype: At one of its ends the junction is not consistent with the germline gene, which may arise from a read error. V usage is TRBV7-9 and J usage is TRBJ1-6; 9 bases match TRBD1. Germline V gene sequence: CDR1 SEHNR, CDR2 FQNEAQ (reference sequence). CDR3 length: 13 amino acids. The CDR3 region is CASSGTGTSPRHF. CDR3 nucleotides: TGTGCCAGCAGCGGGACAGGGACTTCACCCCGCCACTTT. Full variable domain (missing parts from reference TRBV7-9 and TRBJ1-6): DTGVSQNPRHKITKRGQNVTFRCDPISEHNRLYWYRQTLGQGPEFLTYFQNEAQLEKSRLLSDRFSAERPKGSFSTLEIQRTEQGDSAMYLCASSGTGTSPRHFGNGTRLTVT.

This chain uses TRBV7-2 with TRBJ1-5; D ambiguous. The CDR3 is made up of 14 amino acids. Germline loops: CDR1 SGHTA, CDR2 FQGNSA. V lost 5 bases, J lost 9 bases, and 17 bases lay in between. This CDR3 reads CASSHPRALGPQHF. CDR3 bases: TGTGCCAGCAGCCATCCGAGGGCCCTGGGGCCCCAGCATTTT.

This chain uses TRBV3-1 with TRBJ2-1, with D possibly TRBD2 on 5 matching bases. The V and J ends lost 5 bases and 3 bases respectively, with 11 bases between them. Per the germline V gene, CDR1 is LGHDT and CDR2 is YNNKEL (reference sequence). There are 14 residues in the CDR3. The CDR3 DNA follows: TGTGCCAGCAGCACCGCCACTAGCTACAATGAGCAGTTCTTC. Amino acids: CASSTATSYNEQFF.

This clonotype was picked up a small number of times. The rearrangement uses TRBV20-1 and TRBJ2-3; no definite D call. Germline V gene lookup returns CDR1 DFQATT and CDR2 SNEGSKA (reference sequence). The length of the CDR3 is 12 residues. V was clipped by 0 bases and J by 4 bases, with 5 bases between them. The CDR3 loop reads CSARDPSDTQYF. The CDR3, as DNA: TGCAGTGCTAGAGATCCCTCAGATACGCAGTATTTT.

This clonotype came up a few times. V and J are TRBV7-3 and TRBJ2-1, with 9 bases matching TRBD2. The germline gives CDR1 SGHTA, CDR2 FQGTGA. The J segment lost 8 bases and the V segment lost 1 base, leaving 9 bases of the junction unmatched. CDR3 length equals 16 residues. CDR3 region: CASSLIPAGGPYEQFF. In nucleotides, the CDR3 is TGTGCCAGCAGCTTAATCCCGGCGGGGGGGCCCTATGAGCAGTTCTTC.

Concerning this clonotype: An end of the junction differs from the germline gene, which may be a read error. The V call is TRBV7-8, the J call TRBJ2-3, with unresolved D. The CDR3 spans 14 residues. The germline V gene encodes CDR1 SGHVS and CDR2 FQNEAQ. Here the CDR3 DNA reads TGTGCCAACAGCTTCGCTCGGGCTGGGGATACGCAGTATTTT. Protein: CANSFARAGDTQYF.

This clonotype was seen a few times. V gene TRBV25-1 combines with J gene TRBJ2-3; 8 nucleotides align to TRBD2. Trimming at V came to 1 base and at J to 0 bases, leaving 6 bases not matched to a gene. Per the germline V gene, CDR1 is MGHDK and CDR2 is SYGVNS. The CDR3 contains 17 residues. The CDR3 coding sequence is TGTGCCAGCAGTGAATTCAGCGGGGGAGCCAGCACAGATACGCAGTATTTT. Residues: CASSEFSGGASTDTQYF. The entire variable domain, with the rest obtained from reference TRBV25-1 and TRBJ2-3, is as follows: EADIYQTPRYLVIGTGKKITLECSQTMGHDKMYWYQQDPGMELHLIHYSYGVNSTEKGDLSSESTVSRIRTEHFPLTLESARPSHTSQYLCASSEFSGGASTDTQYFGPGTRLTVL.